These 29 T cell receptor beta chains came from one sample sequenced in a study of OX40 agonist ivuxolimab in advanced cancers. Profiling relied on immunoSEQ multiplex PCR, and the TCRdb table lists in-frame clones only, not all of them. The sample shows about 84,000 clones, more than 75% of them seen only once. This material consisted of CD4+ or CD8+ T cells sorted from blood, taken in a trial of the OX40 agonist ivuxolimab. These receptors were obtained from an adult with an advanced solid tumor such as melanoma, head and neck, liver or kidney cancer.

The chain has TRBV7-2 and TRBJ1-6, with TRBD1 as a possible D gene (6 bases). The V gene's germline CDR1 is SGHTA and CDR2 FQGNSA. This CDR3 comprises 15 residues. Trimming pared 5 bases from V and 7 bases from J, leaving 15 bases between. The CDR3 region is CASSPGQILNSPLHF. Written as DNA, the CDR3 is TGTGCCAGCAGCCCCGGACAGATCTTAAATTCACCCCTCCACTTT.

The V call is TRBV28, the J call TRBJ2-5; no definite D call. The germline gives CDR1 MDHEN, CDR2 SYDVKM. The CDR3 is 12 residues long. V was shortened by 2 bases and J by 4 bases, with 5 bases between the two germline ends. The CDR3 sequence: CASSLRRETQYF. The CDR3 nucleotides read TGTGCCAGCAGTTTACGAAGAGAGACCCAGTACTTC. The full variable domain, with the rest looked up from reference TRBV28 and TRBJ2-5, is DVKVTQSSRYLVKRTGEKVFLECVQDMDHENMFWYRQDPGLGLRLIYFSYDVKMKEKGDIPEGYSVSREKKERFSLILESASTNQTSMYLCASSLRRETQYFGPGTRLLVL.

This clone was counted once. The chain couples TRBV11-2 to TRBJ1-1; D not resolved. Germline V gene lookup returns CDR1 SGHAT and CDR2 FQNNGV. Trimming removed 8 bases at V and 1 base at J, with 17 bases between. This CDR3 has 15 residues. Here the CDR3 reads CASHPLVSSNTEAFF. In nucleotides, the CDR3 is TGTGCCAGCCACCCGCTAGTGTCCTCGAACACTGAAGCTTTCTTT.

The J gene is TRBJ2-2, the V gene TRBV19; D gene ambiguous. The germline CDR1 and CDR2 sequences are LNHDA and SQIVND (reference sequence). V was shortened by 3 bases and J by 0 bases, with 8 bases between the two germline ends. This CDR3 contains 15 residues. The CDR3 spells CASSIDDANTGELFF. DNA of the CDR3: TGTGCCAGTAGTATTGACGACGCGAACACCGGGGAGCTGTTTTTT. The variable domain in full, completed from reference TRBV19 and TRBJ2-2, reads DGGITQSPKYLFRKEGQNVTLSCEQNLNHDAMYWYRQDPGQGLRLIYYSQIVNDFQKGDIAEGYSVSREKKESFPLTVTSAQKNPTAFYLCASSIDDANTGELFFGEGSRLTVL.

The chain recombines TRBV28 with TRBJ1-2, with TRBD1 matching over 11 bases. From germline, CDR1 is MDHEN and CDR2 SYDVKM. This CDR3 has 15 amino acids. V was pared by 5 bases and J by 7 bases, with 9 bases of the junction left unmatched. Here the CDR3 reads CASSGQGTGGFGYTF. CDR3 sequence (DNA): TGTGCCAGCAGTGGGCAGGGGACAGGGGGTTTTGGCTACACCTTC.

V usage is TRBV28 and J usage is TRBJ1-2; D not certain. This CDR3 has 12 residues. Germline V gene lookup returns CDR1 MDHEN and CDR2 SYDVKM. V was trimmed by 4 bases and J by 2 bases, leaving 5 bases between them. In DNA form, the CDR3 reads TGTGCCAGCAGTTGGCAGAACTATGGCTACACCTTC. Translated: CASSWQNYGYTF.

The rearrangement uses TRBV7-2 and TRBJ2-7; no definite D call. Per the germline V gene, CDR1 is SGHTA and CDR2 is FQGNSA. V was cut by 2 bases and J by 6 bases, with 8 bases left in between. The CDR3 has 12 residues. The DNA of the CDR3 is TGTGCCAGCAGCTTACAAGGGTCCGAGCAGTACTTC. Translating gives CASSLQGSEQYF.

This chain connects TRBV19 to TRBJ1-3, with D unclear. Germline V lookup: CDR1 LNHDA, CDR2 SQIVND (reference sequence). With 2 bases removed from V and 2 bases from J, the gap between germline ends came to 4 bases. The CDR3 has 13 residues. CDR3 region: CASSITPGNTIYF. In nucleotides, the CDR3 is TGTGCCAGTAGTATAACTCCTGGAAACACCATATATTTT.

J is TRBJ2-3 and V is TRBV7-7; 8 bases fit TRBD1. The CDR3 runs to 13 residues. CDR1 is SSHAT and CDR2 is FNYEAQ in the germline V gene (reference sequence). Trimming took 5 bases from V and 5 from J; bases not matched to a gene: 3. The CDR3 DNA reads TGTGCCAGCAGCCCTGACAGGGGAGATACGCAGTATTTT. Translated, it gives CASSPDRGDTQYF. Variable domain in full (rest from reference TRBV7-7 and TRBJ2-3): GAGVSQSPRYKVTKRGQDVTLRCDPISSHATLYWYQQALGQGPEFLTYFNYEAQPDKSGLPSDRFSAERPEGSISTLTIQRTEQRDSAMYRCASSPDRGDTQYFGPGTRLTVL.

This clone was observed once. The rearrangement links TRBV5-1 to TRBJ2-7, with D perhaps being TRBD1 or TRBD2 (5 bases each). The germline CDR1 and CDR2 sequences are SGHRS and YFSETQ. The CDR3 is made up of 15 amino acids. Trimming took off 1 base at V and 6 bases at J, with 17 bases between the two ends. The CDR3 DNA follows: TGCGCCAGCAGCTTGCGAGGGGATTCTCTAGGCGAGCAGTACGTC. The encoded protein is CASSLRGDSLGEQYV.

The V and J genes are TRBV6-5 and TRBJ1-1; D may be TRBD1 (6 bases). The CDR3 spans 11 residues. V was clipped by 8 bases and J by 3 bases, with 7 bases between them. Per germline, CDR1 MNHEY and CDR2 SVGAGI. CDR3 region: CASWGHTEAFF. CDR3 DNA sequence: TGTGCCAGCTGGGGGCACACTGAAGCTTTCTTT.

The CDR3 DNA reads as TGTGCCAGCAGCTTAGAGCCTAGCCCTTCTTACAATGAGCAGTTCTTC. Its protein product is CASSLEPSPSYNEQFF. The rearrangement uses TRBV7-2 and TRBJ2-1; tentative D call: TRBD2 (5 bases). Trimming removed 1 base at V and 4 bases at J, with 14 bases between. The CDR3 spans 16 residues. From germline, CDR1 is SGHTA and CDR2 FQGNSA. The whole variable domain, remainder taken from reference TRBV7-2 and TRBJ2-1, is GAGVSQSPSNKVTEKGKDVELRCDPISGHTALYWYRQSLGQGLEFLIYFQGNSAPDKSGLPSDRFSAERTGGSVSTLTIQRTQQEDSAVYLCASSLEPSPSYNEQFFGPGTRLTVL.

The rearrangement joins TRBV7-3 to TRBJ1-1; D not resolved. Trimming removed 1 base at V and 5 bases at J, with 8 bases between. There are 13 residues in the CDR3. Per the germline V gene, CDR1 is SGHTA and CDR2 is FQGTGA. Here the CDR3 reads CASSLNPGTEAFF. CDR3 nucleotides: TGTGCCAGCAGCTTAAATCCGGGGACTGAAGCTTTCTTT.

This clone was counted once. The V gene is TRBV6-5, the J gene TRBJ2-3, with D possibly matching TRBD2 (6 bases). Trimming took 10 bases from V and 5 from J, leaving 16 bases between them. This CDR3 has 13 residues. Germline lookup yields CDR1 MNHEY and CDR2 SVGAGI. In nucleotides, the CDR3 is TGTGCCACGCGACTAGGTGGTGGAGATACGCAGTATTTT. Its protein is CATRLGGGDTQYF.

This clone was picked up a small number of times. V and J are TRBV19 and TRBJ2-5, with no clear D. V was shortened by 2 bases and J by 0 bases, with 7 bases between the two germline ends. This CDR3 is 14 amino acids long. Germline V gene lookup returns CDR1 LNHDA and CDR2 SQIVND (reference sequence). Here the CDR3 DNA reads TGTGCCAGTAGTATAAGGCGGAACCAAGAGACCCAGTACTTC. It codes for CASSIRRNQETQYF.

The rearrangement joins TRBV7-2 to TRBJ2-5; 9 bases match TRBD2. Germline V gives CDR1 SGHTA, CDR2 FQGNSA. The CDR3 is made up of 16 amino acids. Trimming took 5 bases from V and 1 from J; bases not matched to a gene: 8. CDR3 DNA sequence: TGTGCCAGCAGCCGAAATGGGCGGGGGGGCCAAGAGACCCAGTACTTC. Protein product: CASSRNGRGGQETQYF.

The genes are TRBV7-9 and TRBJ2-2; D perhaps matches TRBD1 (6 bases). Germline V CDR1 and CDR2: SEHNR, FQNEAQ (reference sequence). V was clipped by 3 bases and J by 3 bases, with 11 bases between them. This CDR3 spans 15 amino acids. CDR3 in DNA: TGTGCCAGCAGCTTGGGGCAGGGGTACACCGGGGAGCTGTTTTTT. Its translation is CASSLGQGYTGELFF.

This rearrangement joins TRBV6-5 to TRBJ1-2; D is perhaps TRBD1 (5 bases). The CDR3 sequence is 14 residues long. V shed 4 bases and J shed 3 bases, with 12 bases lying between them. Germline CDR1 is MNHEY and CDR2 is SVGAGI. In DNA form, the CDR3 reads TGTGCCAGCAGTTCCGCCGGGACGGACTATGGCTACACCTTC. It specifies CASSSAGTDYGYTF.

The chain combines TRBV28 with TRBJ1-5; 8 bases agree with TRBD1. CDR1 is MDHEN and CDR2 is SYDVKM in the germline V gene. The ends lost 5 bases at V and 4 bases at J; junction bases unmatched: 7. The CDR3 extends over 15 amino acids. The CDR3 is CASSPQGAKNQPQHF. The CDR3 coding sequence is TGTGCCAGCAGTCCTCAGGGGGCGAAAAATCAGCCCCAGCATTTT.

This clone has a handful of counts. The V call is TRBV19, the J call TRBJ1-2; 8 positions match TRBD1. The trim removed 6 bases at V and 6 bases at J, leaving 9 bases unmatched. The CDR3 is 14 residues long. Germline loops: CDR1 LNHDA, CDR2 SQIVND (reference sequence). The CDR3 sequence: CASRGTGLSHGYTF. CDR3 nucleotides: TGTGCCAGTAGGGGGACAGGATTGTCCCATGGCTACACCTTC.

J is TRBJ1-5 and V is TRBV10-3; D unresolved. The V and J ends lost 3 bases and 5 bases respectively, with 8 bases between them. The V gene's germline CDR1 is ENHRY and CDR2 SYGVKD. This CDR3 comprises 13 residues. CDR3 DNA sequence: TGTGCCATCAGTGACCGCCCTTATCAGCCCCAGCATTTT. It yields the protein CAISDRPYQPQHF.

The J gene is TRBJ1-3, the V gene TRBV7-9, with 7 bases identical to TRBD1. CDR3 size: 15 residues. Germline V gene data show CDR1 as SEHNR and CDR2 as FQNEAQ (reference sequence). V was pared by 4 bases and J by 1 base, with 4 bases of the junction left unmatched. CDR3 sequence reads: CASSSLRGSGNTIYF. In DNA, the CDR3 is TGTGCCAGCAGCTCGCTCAGGGGGTCTGGAAACACCATATATTTT.

The chain links TRBV4-2 to TRBJ2-3; possibly TRBD2 for D (6 bases). The CDR3 consists of 14 residues. Trimming removed 1 base at V and 1 base at J, with 6 bases between. Per germline, CDR1 LGHNA and CDR2 YNFKEQ. CDR3 sequence reads: CASSQGEGTDTQYF. Written as DNA, the CDR3 is TGTGCCAGCAGCCAAGGGGAGGGCACAGATACGCAGTATTTT.

The chain joins TRBV6-1 to TRBJ2-1; 8 nucleotides agree with TRBD2. The trim removed 4 bases at V and 4 bases at J, leaving 6 bases unmatched. The CDR3 length is 15 residues. Germline CDR1 reads MNHNS; CDR2 reads SASEGT. The CDR3 protein is CASSGGGIIYNEQFF. CDR3 DNA sequence: TGTGCCAGCAGTGGCGGGGGGATAATATACAATGAGCAGTTCTTC.

The chain joins TRBV18 to TRBJ1-1, with TRBD1 identical over 7 bases. The V gene's germline CDR1 is KGHSH and CDR2 LQKENI. With 4 bases clipped from V and 0 bases from J, the junction kept 2 bases outside the gene matches. The CDR3 spans 14 residues. DNA of the CDR3: TGTGCCAGCTCACTAGGGACAGTGAACACTGAAGCTTTCTTT. Its translation: CASSLGTVNTEAFF. Variable domain in full (rest from reference TRBV18 and TRBJ1-1): NAGVMQNPRHLVRRRGQEARLRCSPMKGHSHVYWYRQLPEEGLKFMVYLQKENIIDESGMPKERFSAEFPKEGPSILRIQQVVRGDSAAYFCASSLGTVNTEAFFGQGTRLTVV.

V usage is TRBV2 and J usage is TRBJ2-7; 9 nucleotides align to TRBD1. The germline V gene has CDR1 SNHLY and CDR2 FYNNEI. This CDR3 region has 13 residues. Losses at the gene ends were 5 bases for V and 7 bases for J; bases not matched to a gene: 6. In DNA form, the CDR3 reads TGTGCCAGCAGTCGGGACAGGGAGTCAGAGCAGTACGTC. Translating it yields CASSRDRESEQYV.

The rearrangement uses TRBV10-3 and TRBJ1-6, with 9 bases that match TRBD1. Germline V gene data show CDR1 as ENHRY and CDR2 as SYGVKD. The trim removed 2 bases at V and 10 bases at J, leaving 6 bases unmatched. The length of the CDR3 is 15 residues. The CDR3 spells CAISERTGAGSPLHF. The CDR3, as DNA: TGTGCCATCAGTGAGAGGACAGGGGCGGGCTCACCCCTCCACTTT.

This chain links TRBV7-2 with TRBJ2-5; 9 bases fit TRBD2. Judging by the DNA end, TRBJ2-7 fits better; the J call may be wrong. Germline-derived CDR1 and CDR2 are SGHTA and FQGNSA. The CDR3 runs 16 residues. Here the CDR3 DNA reads TGTGCCAGCAGCCTCGCGGGGGGGTTAACCTCCTACGAGCAGTACTTC. Protein sequence: CASSLAGGLTSYEQYF.

The chain employs TRBV27 and TRBJ1-4, with 7 bases aligning to TRBD1. Unmatched junction bases numbered 9, after V lost 8 bases and J lost 9 bases. Germline V gene data show CDR1 as MNHEY and CDR2 as SMNVEV (reference sequence). This CDR3 is 13 amino acids long. The CDR3 here is CASHPQGEKKLFF. The CDR3 nucleotides read TGTGCCAGCCACCCCCAGGGGGAGAAAAAACTGTTTTTT.